The entry below gives a single T cell receptor (beta chain) sequence along with its context. The data belong to a study of blood T cell repertoires in COVID-19. Study-wide context: Samples came from the United States, Italy and Spain, spanning acute and convalescent COVID-19.

Original handling: Nucleated cell number was recorded as an estimate derived from reference gene primer amplification. Here immunoSEQ multiplex PCR was the method, and the copy in TCRdb shows in-frame clones only, minus some. Clone size and V and J calls were adopted from that table, with D and trimming inferred from the DNA. The sample lists fewer than 70,000 clones, around 78% occurring once. The sequencing sample was made of peripheral blood. The TCR comes from a human donor in a cohort sampled during active COVID-19.

This CDR3 is CASSLVPAGGPPYEQYF. CDR3 coding DNA: TGTGCCAGCAGCTTAGTCCCAGCGGGAGGGCCCCCCTACGAGCAGTACTTC. The chain carries TRBV11-2 and TRBJ2-7; 10 nucleotides agree with TRBD2. CDR1 SGHAT and CDR2 FQNNGV come from the germline V gene. The junction had 8 bases not matched to a gene; V was cut back by 1 base and J by 2 bases. This CDR3 is built from 17 residues.